The source of this TCR beta chain is a study of T cells in Graves' hyperthyroidism and ophthalmopathy. From RNA transcripts, TCR beta CDR3 regions were amplified. A first-round RT-PCR of the TCR CDR3 used the HTBI primer set. Each CDR3 protein is one row after TCRdb ran MiXCR on the multiplex PCR reads. Of about 500,000 distinct CDR3 sequences listed, 15% to 20% were seen once; the top ten hold 25% to 35%. CDR1 MGHRA and CDR2 YSYEKL come from the germline V gene. This CDR3 contains 12 residues. The V end lost 5 bases, the J end lost 2 bases, and 6 bases lay between the germline ends. This chain uses TRBV4-1 with TRBJ1-2, with D unresolved. The source is a woman between 25 and 40 years old with Graves' ophthalmopathy. The sequencing input was blood. The CDR3 bases are TGCGCCAGCAGCACACAAAACTATGGCTACACCTTC. Translated: CASSTQNYGYTF.